These T cell receptor beta chains were read from a single sample in a study of control samples from healthy donors and cancer patients. The table came from immunoSEQ multiplex PCR; TCRdb's copy has only in-frame clones and leaves some out. Of 180,000 or so clones listed, over 85% are singletons. Material: blood. These receptors were collected from a woman aged 55 to 70 in good health. CDR3s include the opening cysteine and the closing phenylalanine or tryptophan. A D gene is named only where the DNA matches it firmly. Clone size is shown for a subset of rows, as once, few, many or a class of expanded clone.

clone_size	v_call	d_call	j_call	cdr3_nt	cdr3_aa
.	TRBV5-5	TRBD1	TRBJ2-1	TGTGCCAGCAGCTTCGGACAGGGGGTGGACAATGAGCAGTTCTTC	CASSFGQGVDNEQFF
.	TRBV29-1	TRBD1	TRBJ1-1	TGCAGCGCAGGACAGGGGGGGAGCACTGAAGCTTTCTTT	CSAGQGGSTEAFF
.	TRBV7-2	TRBD1	TRBJ1-4	TGTGCCAGCAGCCAGGACAGGGGTGGGGAAAAACTGTTTTTT	CASSQDRGGEKLFF
few	TRBV5-5	TRBD2	TRBJ2-3	TGTGCCAGCAGCCCTGGGGTACTAGCGGGGGGGGCTAGCACAGATACGCAGTATTTT	CASSPGVLAGGASTDTQYF
.	TRBV6-6	TRBD1	TRBJ1-1	TGTGCCAGCAGTTACCTAGGACAGGGGATGGTCGCTTTCTTT	CASSYLGQGMVAFF
.	TRBV7-2	.	TRBJ2-2	TGTGCCAGCAGCTCACATGGAGGCACCGGGGAGCTGTTTTTT	CASSSHGGTGELFF
.	TRBV3-1/TRBV3-2	.	TRBJ2-1	TGTGCCAGCAGCCAAGTCCTGTCGACATATGGCTCCTACAATGAGCAGTTCTTC	CASSQVLSTYGSYNEQFF
.	TRBV5-1	TRBD2	TRBJ2-3	TGCGCCAGCAGCTTAATAGCGGGGACTTCTAGCACAGATACGCAGTATTTT	CASSLIAGTSSTDTQYF
.	TRBV11-2	.	TRBJ2-7	TGTGCCAGCAGGTGGGGCCCTATAGCCTCCTACGAGCAGTACTTC	CASRWGPIASYEQYF
.	TRBV3-1/TRBV3-2	TRBD1	TRBJ2-4	TGTGCCAGCAGCCATGAGGACAGGGTAGATGTGTACTTC	CASSHEDRVDVYF
.	TRBV5-4	.	TRBJ1-1	TGTGCCAGCAGCTTGGACTTCACTGAAGCTTTCTTT	CASSLDFTEAFF
once	TRBV5-4	.	TRBJ1-5	TGTGCCAGCAGCTGGGGGGGAAATAGCAATCAGCCCCAGCATTTT	CASSWGGNSNQPQHF
.	TRBV5-4	.	TRBJ2-6	TGTGCCAGCAGCTCTGCCCGCTCTGGGGCCAACGTCCTGACTTTC	CASSSARSGANVLTF
.	TRBV4-1	TRBD2	TRBJ2-1	TGCGCCAGCAGCCACGGACTAGCGGGGGGGAGTGAGCAGTTCTTC	CASSHGLAGGSEQFF
.	TRBV19	.	TRBJ1-3	TGTGCCAGCCGCCCGGGGGTTTTTGGAAACACCATATATTTT	CASRPGVFGNTIYF
.	TRBV6-2/TRBV6-3	TRBD1	TRBJ1-2	TGTGCCAGCAGTACGACCGGGACAGGGATTAGTGGCTACACCTTC	CASSTTGTGISGYTF
once	TRBV18	TRBD1	TRBJ2-2	TGTGCCAGCTCACCGAATCTACCGGGACAGGGAGCCACCGGGGAGCTGTTTTTT	CASSPNLPGQGATGELFF
.	TRBV18	TRBD1	TRBJ1-5	TGTGCCAGCTCACTTGGACAGGGAGTCGAGCCCCAGCATTTT	CASSLGQGVEPQHF
.	TRBV7-7	.	TRBJ2-1	TGTGCTAGCAGCTTATCGGGGGGCAATATTAATGAGCAGTTCTTC	CASSLSGGNINEQFF
.	TRBV6-2/TRBV6-3	.	TRBJ2-4	TGTGCCAGCAGTTCCCCGGTTTTGGGAAACATTCAGTACTTC	CASSSPVLGNIQYF
.	TRBV7-3	TRBD2	TRBJ2-1	TGTGCCAGCAGCTTAAGAGGACTAGCGGTTTCCTACAATGAGCAGTTCTTC	CASSLRGLAVSYNEQFF
.	TRBV12-2	.	TRBJ1-2	TGTGCAAGTCGCTTAGCGGGTTCGTGTGGCCCCCTGCGCTTATATGGCTACACCTTC	CASRLAGSCGPLRLYGYTF